This entry concerns a single T cell receptor beta chain. One entry per CDR3 protein results from TCRdb running MiXCR on the 5' RACE reads. This table holds 1.5 million to 2 million distinct CDR3 sequences, under 35% found once. The sample is drawn from a study of identical twins. J was trimmed by 5 bases and V by 4 bases; bases with no gene match: 6. This CDR3 is 14 amino acids long. CDR1 and CDR2 (germline): MNHNS, SASEGT. The chain uses TRBV6-1 and TRBJ1-1; TRBD1 agrees at 8 bases. This clonotype was obtained from a newborn girl in good health. The sequencing input was cord blood. In nucleotides, the CDR3 is TGTGCCAGCAGTGTAGGACAGGGACCTACTGAAGCTTTCTTT. The encoded protein is CASSVGQGPTEAFF.